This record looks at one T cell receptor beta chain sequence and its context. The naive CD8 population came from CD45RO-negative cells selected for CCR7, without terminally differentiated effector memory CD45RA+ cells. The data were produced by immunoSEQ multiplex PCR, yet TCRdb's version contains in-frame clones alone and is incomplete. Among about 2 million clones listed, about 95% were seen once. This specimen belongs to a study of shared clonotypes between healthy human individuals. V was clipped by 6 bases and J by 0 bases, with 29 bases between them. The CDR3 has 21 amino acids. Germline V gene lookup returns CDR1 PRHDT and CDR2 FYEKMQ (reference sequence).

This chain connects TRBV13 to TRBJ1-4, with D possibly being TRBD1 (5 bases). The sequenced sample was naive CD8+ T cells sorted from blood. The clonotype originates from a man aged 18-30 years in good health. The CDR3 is CASSMRLGGPLSAATNEKLFF. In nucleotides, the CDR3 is TGTGCCAGCAGTATGCGGCTTGGGGGACCCCTTTCTGCTGCAACTAATGAAAAACTGTTTTTT.